This T cell receptor (beta chain) was captured by sequencing in a study of T cells in Graves' hyperthyroidism and ophthalmopathy. The CDR3 runs 15 residues. The trim removed 2 bases at V and 1 base at J, leaving 5 bases unmatched. The germline V gene encodes CDR1 DFQATT and CDR2 SNEGSKA (reference sequence). This clonotype has at least ten counts. From RNA transcripts, TCR beta CDR3 regions were amplified. First-round RT-PCR with HTBI primers amplified the TCR CDR3 region. TCRdb recomputed calls from the multiplex PCR reads with MiXCR, one row per CDR3 protein. The data show over 250,000 distinct CDR3 sequences, 25% to 30% seen once.

The sequence was collected from a man aged 40-50 years with Graves' hyperthyroidism that later progressed to Graves' ophthalmopathy. Sequenced: blood. V usage is TRBV20-1 and J usage is TRBJ2-3; the match to TRBD2 covers 8 bases. This CDR3 is CSARSTSGGTDTQYF. The DNA of the CDR3 is TGCAGTGCTAGATCCACTAGCGGCGGCACAGATACGCAGTATTTT.